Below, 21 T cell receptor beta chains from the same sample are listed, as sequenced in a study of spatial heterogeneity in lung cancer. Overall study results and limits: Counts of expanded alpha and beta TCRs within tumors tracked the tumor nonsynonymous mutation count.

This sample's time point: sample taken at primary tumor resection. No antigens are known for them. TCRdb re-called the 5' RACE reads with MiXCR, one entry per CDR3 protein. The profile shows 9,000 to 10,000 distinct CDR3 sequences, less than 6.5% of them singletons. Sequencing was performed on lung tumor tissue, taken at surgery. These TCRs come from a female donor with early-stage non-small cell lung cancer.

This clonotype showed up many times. CDR3 sequence reads: CASSVADRTNSPQHF. CDR3 DNA: TGTGCCAGCAGCGTAGCTGACAGGACGAACAGTCCCCAGCATTTT. The chain has TRBV9 and TRBJ1-5; a weak D match, TRBD1 (6 bases). Germline V lookup: CDR1 SGDLS, CDR2 YYNGEE. The CDR3 is 15 amino acids. V lost 0 bases, J lost 10 bases, and 17 bases lay in between.

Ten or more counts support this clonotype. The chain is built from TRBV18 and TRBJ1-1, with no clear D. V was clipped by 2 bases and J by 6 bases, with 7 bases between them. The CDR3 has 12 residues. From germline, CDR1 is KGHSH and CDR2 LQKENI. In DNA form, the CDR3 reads TGTGCCAGCTCACCAGGGAGGGCTGAAGCTTTCTTT. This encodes CASSPGRAEAFF.

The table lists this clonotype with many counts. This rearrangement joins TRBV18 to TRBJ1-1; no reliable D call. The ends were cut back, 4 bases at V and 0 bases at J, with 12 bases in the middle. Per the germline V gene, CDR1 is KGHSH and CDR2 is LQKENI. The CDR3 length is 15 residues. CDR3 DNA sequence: TGTGCCAGCTCACTACTTGAGGTCCTGAACACTGAAGCTTTCTTT. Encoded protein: CASSLLEVLNTEAFF.

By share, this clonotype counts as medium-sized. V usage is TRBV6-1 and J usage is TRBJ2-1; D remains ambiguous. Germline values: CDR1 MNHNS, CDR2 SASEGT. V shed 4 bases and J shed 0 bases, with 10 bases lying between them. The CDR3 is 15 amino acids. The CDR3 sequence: CASSVSSSSYNEQFF. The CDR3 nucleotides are TGTGCCAGCAGTGTTTCGAGTTCCTCCTACAATGAGCAGTTCTTC.

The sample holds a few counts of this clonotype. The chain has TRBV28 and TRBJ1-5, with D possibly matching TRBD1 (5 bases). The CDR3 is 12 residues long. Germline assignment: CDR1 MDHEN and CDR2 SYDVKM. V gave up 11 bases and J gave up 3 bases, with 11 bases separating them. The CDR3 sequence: CAGGRANQPQHF. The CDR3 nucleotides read TGTGCCGGGGGGAGGGCCAATCAGCCCCAGCATTTT.

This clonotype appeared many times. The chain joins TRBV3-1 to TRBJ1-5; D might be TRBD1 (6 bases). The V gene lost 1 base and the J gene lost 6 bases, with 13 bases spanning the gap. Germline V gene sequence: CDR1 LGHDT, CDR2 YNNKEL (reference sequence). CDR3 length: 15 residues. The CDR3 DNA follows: TGTGCCAGCAGCCAAGTCCCGGGGGGCAGTCAGCCCCAGCATTTT. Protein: CASSQVPGGSQPQHF.

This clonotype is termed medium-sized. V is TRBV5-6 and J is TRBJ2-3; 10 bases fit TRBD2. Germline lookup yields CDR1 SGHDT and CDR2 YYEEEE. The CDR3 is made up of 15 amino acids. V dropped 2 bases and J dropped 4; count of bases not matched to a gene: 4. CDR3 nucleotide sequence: TGTGCCAGCAGCTTAGGTAGCGGGGGGTCAGATACGCAGTATTTT. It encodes CASSLGSGGSDTQYF.

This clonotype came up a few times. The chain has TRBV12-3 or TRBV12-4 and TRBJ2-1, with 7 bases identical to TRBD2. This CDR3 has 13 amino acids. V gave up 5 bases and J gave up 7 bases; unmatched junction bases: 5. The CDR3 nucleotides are TGTGCCAGCAGTAGAAGTAGCGGGAATGAGCAGTTCTTC. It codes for CASSRSSGNEQFF.

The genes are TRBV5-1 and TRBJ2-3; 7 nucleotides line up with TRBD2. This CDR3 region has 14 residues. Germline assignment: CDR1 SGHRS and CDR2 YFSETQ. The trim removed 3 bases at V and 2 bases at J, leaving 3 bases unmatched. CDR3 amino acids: CASSSRDYTDTQYF. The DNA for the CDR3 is TGCGCCAGCAGCTCGAGGGACTACACAGATACGCAGTATTTT.

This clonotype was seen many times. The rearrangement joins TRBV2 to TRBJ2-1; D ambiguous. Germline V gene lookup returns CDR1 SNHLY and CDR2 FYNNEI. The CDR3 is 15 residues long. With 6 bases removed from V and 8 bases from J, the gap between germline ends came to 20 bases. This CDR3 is CASSSSAGLVDEQFF. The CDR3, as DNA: TGTGCCAGCAGCTCCTCGGCAGGTCTCGTCGATGAGCAGTTCTTC.

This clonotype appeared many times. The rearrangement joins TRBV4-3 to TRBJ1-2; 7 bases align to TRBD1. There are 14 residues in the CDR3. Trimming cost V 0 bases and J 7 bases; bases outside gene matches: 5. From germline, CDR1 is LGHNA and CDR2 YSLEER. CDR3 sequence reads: CASSQEQGVGGYTF. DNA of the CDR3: TGCGCCAGCAGCCAAGAGCAGGGGGTCGGTGGCTACACCTTC.

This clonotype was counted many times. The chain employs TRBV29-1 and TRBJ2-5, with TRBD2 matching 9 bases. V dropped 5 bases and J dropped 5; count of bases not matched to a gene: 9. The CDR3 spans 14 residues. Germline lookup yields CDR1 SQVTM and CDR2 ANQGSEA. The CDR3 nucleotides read TGCAGCGTTTCCCCGGGACTAGCTTCGGAGACCCAGTACTTC. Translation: CSVSPGLASETQYF.

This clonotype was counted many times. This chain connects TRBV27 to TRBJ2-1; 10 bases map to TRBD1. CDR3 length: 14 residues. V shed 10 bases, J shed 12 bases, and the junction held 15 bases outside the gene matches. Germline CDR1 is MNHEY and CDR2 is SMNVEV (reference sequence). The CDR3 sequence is CATKTGGVPAAQFF. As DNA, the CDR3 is TGTGCCACCAAGACAGGGGGCGTCCCTGCGGCGCAGTTCTTC.

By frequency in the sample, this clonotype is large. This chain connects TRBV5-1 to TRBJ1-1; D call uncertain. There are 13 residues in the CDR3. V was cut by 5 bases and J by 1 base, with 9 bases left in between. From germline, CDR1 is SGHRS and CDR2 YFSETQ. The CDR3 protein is CASRTHTNTEAFF. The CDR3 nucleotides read TGCGCCAGCAGGACACACACGAACACTGAAGCTTTCTTT.

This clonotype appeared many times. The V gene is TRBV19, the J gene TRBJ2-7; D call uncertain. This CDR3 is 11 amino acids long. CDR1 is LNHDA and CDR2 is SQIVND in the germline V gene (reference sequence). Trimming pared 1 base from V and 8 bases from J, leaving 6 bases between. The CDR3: CASSIGDQQYF. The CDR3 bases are TGTGCCAGTAGTATAGGAGACCAGCAGTACTTC.

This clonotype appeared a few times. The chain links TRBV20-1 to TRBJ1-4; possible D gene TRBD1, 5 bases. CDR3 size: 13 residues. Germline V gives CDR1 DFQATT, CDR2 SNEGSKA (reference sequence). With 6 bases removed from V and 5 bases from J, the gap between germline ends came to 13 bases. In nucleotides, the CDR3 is TGCAGTGCCATCGGGGGGTGGAATGAAAAACTGTTTTTT. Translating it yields CSAIGGWNEKLFF.

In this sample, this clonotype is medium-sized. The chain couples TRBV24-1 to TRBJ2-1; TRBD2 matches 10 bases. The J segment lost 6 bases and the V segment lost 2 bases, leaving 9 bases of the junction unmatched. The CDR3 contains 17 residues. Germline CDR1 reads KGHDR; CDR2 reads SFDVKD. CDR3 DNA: TGTGCCACCAGTGATTCCTCTAGCGGGAGTTTAACCAATGAGCAGTTCTTC. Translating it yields CATSDSSSGSLTNEQFF.

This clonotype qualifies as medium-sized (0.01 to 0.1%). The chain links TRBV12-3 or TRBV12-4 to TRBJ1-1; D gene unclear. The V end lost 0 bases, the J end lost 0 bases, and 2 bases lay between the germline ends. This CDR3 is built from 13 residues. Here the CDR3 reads CASSLALNTEAFF. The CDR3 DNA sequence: TGTGCCAGCAGTTTAGCCCTGAACACTGAAGCTTTCTTT.

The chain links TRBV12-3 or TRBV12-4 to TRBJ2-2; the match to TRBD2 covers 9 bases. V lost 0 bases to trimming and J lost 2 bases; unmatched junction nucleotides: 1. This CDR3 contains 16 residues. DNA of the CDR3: TGTGCCAGCAGTTTAGCGCTAGCGGGAAACACCGGGGAGCTGTTTTTT. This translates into CASSLALAGNTGELFF.

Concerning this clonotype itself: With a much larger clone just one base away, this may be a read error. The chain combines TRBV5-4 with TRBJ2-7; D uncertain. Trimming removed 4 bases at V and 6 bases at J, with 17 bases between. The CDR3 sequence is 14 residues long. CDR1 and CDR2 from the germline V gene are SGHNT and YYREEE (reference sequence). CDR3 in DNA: TGTGCCAGCAGCACCGGCGCCAGTGAGTTCGAGCAGTACTTC. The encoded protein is CASSTGASEFEQYF.

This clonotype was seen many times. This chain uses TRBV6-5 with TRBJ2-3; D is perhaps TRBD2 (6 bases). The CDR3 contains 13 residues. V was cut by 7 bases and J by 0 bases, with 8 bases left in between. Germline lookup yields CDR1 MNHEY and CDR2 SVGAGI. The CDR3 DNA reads TGTGCCAGCAAAGGGACTAGCACAGATACGCAGTATTTT. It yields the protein CASKGTSTDTQYF.